These 25 T cell receptor beta chains were sequenced from one sample in a study of a mutant IDH1 vaccine in newly diagnosed glioma. Time point meaning: week 35, safety follow-up. Topical imiquimod accompanied each vaccine dose, which consisted of 300 ug of mutant IDH1 20-mer peptide. The method was immunoSEQ multiplex PCR; TCRdb's version includes in-frame clones alone and lacks a portion of them. The sample shows some 30,000 clones, 81% of them seen only once. Antigens for these TCRs are unknown. The sample was PBMCs, taken from a glioma patient whose treatment included an IDH1 peptide vaccine. The receptors derive from a man aged 30 to 39 with glioma.

J is TRBJ2-7 and V is TRBV4-1, with D possibly being TRBD1 (6 bases). The V end lost 2 bases, the J end lost 2 bases, and 10 bases lay between the germline ends. Germline CDR1 and CDR2: MGHRA and YSYEKL. The CDR3 is 14 residues long. CDR3 nucleotide sequence: TGCGCCAGCAGCCAAACCAGGGGCCCCTACGAGCAGTACTTC. It translates to CASSQTRGPYEQYF.

This rearrangement joins TRBV10-1 to TRBJ2-7; a weak D match, TRBD2 (5 bases). There are 13 residues in the CDR3. With 8 bases removed from V and 0 bases from J, the gap between germline ends came to 11 bases. Germline V gene data show CDR1 as WNHNN and CDR2 as SYGVQD (reference sequence). The CDR3 spells CASRGPNSYEQYF. The CDR3, as DNA: TGCGCCAGCCGCGGGCCCAACTCCTACGAGCAGTACTTC.

The J gene is TRBJ1-1, the V gene TRBV5-5; D not certain. V lost 4 bases and J lost 3, with 25 bases in between. This CDR3 has 18 residues. Germline-derived CDR1 and CDR2 are SGHKS and YYEKEE (reference sequence). The CDR3 is CASSDFRSAPLIDTEAFF. The CDR3 nucleotides read TGTGCCAGCAGCGATTTCAGGTCGGCACCTCTGATCGACACTGAAGCTTTCTTT.

The V gene is TRBV27, the J gene TRBJ2-7; TRBD2 agrees at 11 bases. Trimming took 4 bases from V and 3 from J; bases not matched to a gene: 2. The germline CDR1 and CDR2 sequences are MNHEY and SMNVEV (reference sequence). The CDR3 spans 14 residues. The DNA for the CDR3 is TGTGCCAGCAGTTCCGGGACTAGCGGCTACGAGCAGTACTTC. Translated, it gives CASSSGTSGYEQYF.

V gene TRBV27 combines with J gene TRBJ2-7, with a possible D match to TRBD1 (5 bases). Trimming shortened V by 8 bases and J by 2 bases, and 10 bases separated the two germline ends. The CDR3 runs to 12 residues. From germline, CDR1 is MNHEY and CDR2 SMNVEV (reference sequence). CDR3 sequence (DNA): TGTGCCAGCGGGGCAGGGCCCTACGAGCAGTACTTC. Its protein product is CASGAGPYEQYF.

The rearrangement links TRBV6-5 to TRBJ1-1; D is perhaps TRBD1 (5 bases). Trimming pared 2 bases from V and 5 bases from J, leaving 15 bases between. The CDR3 is 15 residues long. The germline CDR1 and CDR2 sequences are MNHEY and SVGAGI. The CDR3 DNA is TGTGCCAGCAGTTACACTATTCCACAGGAGACTGAAGCTTTCTTT. Protein: CASSYTIPQETEAFF.

V is TRBV5-1 and J is TRBJ2-7; D possibly uses TRBD1 or TRBD2 (7 bases each). CDR1 SGHRS and CDR2 YFSETQ come from the germline V gene. The CDR3 spans 15 residues. V was trimmed by 4 bases and J by 4 bases, leaving 18 bases between them. The CDR3 nucleotides are TGCGCCAGCAGCGCCTCAGGGGGGGGAGGGTACGAGCAGTACTTC. Translating it yields CASSASGGGGYEQYF.

The chain carries TRBV6-6 and TRBJ1-2, with TRBD1 as a possible D gene (5 bases). Trimming took 8 bases from V and 4 from J, leaving 17 bases between them. The CDR3 has 14 residues. The germline V gene has CDR1 MNHNY and CDR2 SVGAGI (reference sequence). CDR3 DNA sequence: TGTGCCAGCCTCCGGGACGGACGCGGCTATGGCTACACCTTC. Protein sequence: CASLRDGRGYGYTF.

This chain uses TRBV12-5 with TRBJ2-3, with TRBD2 matching 8 bases. Trimming removed 6 bases from V and 4 bases from J; junction bases left unmatched: 15. The CDR3 is 17 amino acids. CDR1 is LGHNT, CDR2 FRNRAP, per germline. In nucleotides, the CDR3 is TGTGCTAGTGGATTACGGGCCCCAGCGGGGGACTCAGATACGCAGTATTTT. Protein: CASGLRAPAGDSDTQYF.

This clone was observed a single time. The chain joins TRBV7-9 to TRBJ2-7, with 7 bases lining up with TRBD1. Trimming took 3 bases from V and 3 from J; bases not matched to a gene: 2. CDR3 size: 13 residues. Germline assignment: CDR1 SEHNR and CDR2 FQNEAQ (reference sequence). The CDR3 sequence: CASSFRDSYEQYF. The CDR3 nucleotides are TGTGCCAGCAGCTTCCGGGACAGCTACGAGCAGTACTTC.

This clone was seen a few times. The chain uses TRBV27 and TRBJ1-1; tentatively, D is TRBD1 (6 bases). This CDR3 is 12 amino acids long. Germline V gene data show CDR1 as MNHEY and CDR2 as SMNVEV (reference sequence). V dropped 10 bases and J dropped 1 base, with 10 bases sitting between them. The CDR3 DNA is TGTGCCACAGGGGCGCGGAACACTGAAGCTTTCTTT. It specifies CATGARNTEAFF.

This clone has only a few counts. The chain carries TRBV7-9 and TRBJ1-2; D might be TRBD1 (5 bases). The V and J ends lost 5 bases and 5 bases respectively, with 24 bases between them. The length of the CDR3 is 17 residues. CDR1 is SEHNR, CDR2 FQNEAQ, per germline (reference sequence). CDR3 residues: CASSPPAGNPATYGYTF. Here the CDR3 DNA reads TGTGCCAGCAGCCCCCCGGCAGGGAACCCTGCAACTTATGGCTACACCTTC. The full variable domain, rest sourced from reference TRBV7-9 and TRBJ1-2, is DTGVSQNPRHKITKRGQNVTFRCDPISEHNRLYWYRQTLGQGPEFLTYFQNEAQLEKSRLLSDRFSAERPKGSFSTLEIQRTEQGDSAMYLCASSPPAGNPATYGYTFGSGTRLTVV.

This clone was recorded a few times. This chain joins TRBV2 and TRBJ1-5; D gene unclear. The V gene lost 2 bases and the J gene lost 1 base, with 3 bases spanning the gap. The V gene's germline CDR1 is SNHLY and CDR2 FYNNEI. The CDR3 is made up of 13 amino acids. CDR3 region: CASSEPSNQPQHF. CDR3 nucleotide sequence: TGTGCCAGCAGTGAACCGAGCAATCAGCCCCAGCATTTT. The full variable domain, in which reference TRBV2 and TRBJ1-5 provide the parts outside the CDR3, is EPEVTQTPSHQVTQMGQEVILRCVPISNHLYFYWYRQILGQKVEFLVSFYNNEISEKSEIFDDQFSVERPDGSNFTLKIRSTKLEDSAMYFCASSEPSNQPQHFGDGTRLSIL.

This clone has only one observation. The genes are TRBV6-6 and TRBJ1-1; D possibly corresponds to TRBD1 (6 bases). There are 13 residues in the CDR3. V was cut by 5 bases and J by 2 bases, with 9 bases left in between. The germline V gene encodes CDR1 MNHNY and CDR2 SVGAGI (reference sequence). CDR3: CASSRQVNTEAFF. The CDR3, as DNA: TGTGCCAGCAGTCGACAGGTCAACACTGAAGCTTTCTTT.

In this sample, this clone turned up a few times. The chain has TRBV10-3 and TRBJ1-1; the D is unclear. Germline CDR1 reads ENHRY; CDR2 reads SYGVKD. V was clipped by 6 bases and J by 5 bases, with 13 bases between them. This CDR3 has 13 amino acids. The chain's CDR3 is CAIREKEETEAFF. The DNA of the CDR3 is TGTGCCATCAGGGAAAAGGAGGAGACTGAAGCTTTCTTT.

This clone occurred a few times. The V call is TRBV5-1, the J call TRBJ1-2; D is ambiguous. V was trimmed by 0 bases and J by 1 base, leaving 4 bases between them. Germline CDR1 SGHRS, CDR2 YFSETQ. This CDR3 spans 13 amino acids. CDR3 residues: CASSLASNYGYTF. The DNA for the CDR3 is TGCGCCAGCAGCTTGGCCAGTAACTATGGCTACACCTTC.

This chain links TRBV4-1 with TRBJ2-7; D is unclear. The CDR3 loop spans 15 amino acids. Looked up from germline, CDR1 is MGHRA and CDR2 is YSYEKL. Trimming left V 2 bases short and J 3 bases short, with 14 bases between. The CDR3 is CASSQIGPQIYEQYF. As DNA, the CDR3 is TGCGCCAGCAGCCAAATTGGCCCCCAGATCTACGAGCAGTACTTC.

This chain links TRBV5-1 with TRBJ1-1, with D uncertain. The CDR3 sequence is 13 residues long. V shed 0 bases and J shed 6 bases, with 9 bases lying between them. Germline lookup yields CDR1 SGHRS and CDR2 YFSETQ. The CDR3 DNA follows: TGCGCCAGCAGCTTGGGTAGGGCCCCTGAAGCTTTCTTT. Its translation is CASSLGRAPEAFF.

The gene calls are TRBV6-4 and TRBJ2-3, with D possibly TRBD2 on 5 matching bases. Germline lookup yields CDR1 MRHNA and CDR2 SNTAGT. Trimming took off 3 bases at V and 1 base at J, with 11 bases between the two ends. This CDR3 has 15 residues. CDR3 coding DNA: TGTGCCAGCAGTGAAGGCGGTAGCGGCACAGATACGCAGTATTTT. It yields the protein CASSEGGSGTDTQYF.

In its sample, this clone was seen once. The CDR3 DNA sequence: TGTGCCAGTAGTATAATAAGGGCTGGGGCCAACGTCCTGACTTTC. Translating it yields CASSIIRAGANVLTF. The chain has TRBV19 and TRBJ2-6; D not certain. The germline gives CDR1 LNHDA, CDR2 SQIVND (reference sequence). This CDR3 region has 15 residues. V was trimmed by 2 bases and J by 2 bases, leaving 7 bases between them.

J is TRBJ2-7 and V is TRBV6-1; D ambiguous. Germline V gene data show CDR1 as MNHNS and CDR2 as SASEGT. Trimming cost V 10 bases and J 2 bases, with 15 bases left between them. The CDR3 is 13 residues long. CDR3 DNA: TGTGCCACCTTCCAGCGTGAACCCTACGAGCAGTACTTC. This sequence encodes CATFQREPYEQYF.

This clone was seen a single time. The genes are TRBV27 and TRBJ2-7, with 10 bases matching TRBD2. CDR1 is MNHEY, CDR2 SMNVEV, per germline (reference sequence). The CDR3 runs 16 residues. V gave up 5 bases and J gave up 6 bases; unmatched junction bases: 13. CDR3 residues: CASSILPPSGSAEQYF. The CDR3, as DNA: TGTGCCAGCAGTATACTCCCACCTAGCGGGAGTGCCGAGCAGTACTTC.

The gene calls are TRBV5-1 and TRBJ2-1, with D possibly matching TRBD2 (6 bases). The CDR3 is made up of 14 amino acids. V shed 4 bases and J shed 6 bases, with 14 bases lying between them. In germline, CDR1 is SGHRS, CDR2 YFSETQ. CDR3 loop: CASSPGTGGNEQFF. In DNA form, the CDR3 reads TGCGCCAGCAGCCCCGGGACTGGGGGCAATGAGCAGTTCTTC.

The CDR3 nucleotides are TGCAGCGTTGCGTTCGGCAGCCGGCAAGAGACCCAGTACTTC. Amino acids: CSVAFGSRQETQYF. The J gene is TRBJ2-5, the V gene TRBV29-1, with D uncertain. The CDR3 runs to 14 residues. Germline CDR1 SQVTM, CDR2 ANQGSEA. V was pared by 4 bases and J by 2 bases, with 14 bases between.

The chain has TRBV4-1 and TRBJ2-7, with TRBD1 matching 10 bases. The germline V gene encodes CDR1 MGHRA and CDR2 YSYEKL. The CDR3 is made up of 16 amino acids. The ends lost 0 bases at V and 3 bases at J; junction bases unmatched: 5. The CDR3 DNA sequence: TGCGCCAGCAGCCAAGATACGGGACAGGGGAGCTACGAGCAGTACTTC. Protein product: CASSQDTGQGSYEQYF.